This TCR beta chain derives from a study of a mutant IDH1 vaccine in newly diagnosed glioma. With respect to this clone: Its antigen remains unidentified.

Germline CDR1 MNHEY, CDR2 SVGAGI. The CDR3 is made up of 12 amino acids. Germline trimming cut 5 bases from V and 8 bases from J; bases unmatched to any gene: 5. This table comes from immunoSEQ multiplex PCR, and its TCRdb copy is limited to in-frame clones, with some not included. Among tens of thousands of clones listed, 80% to 85% were seen once. Specified time point: week 47, end of study. Each vaccine dose was 300 ug of mutant IDH1 20-mer peptide, with topical imiquimod. This TCR was sampled from a woman in her fifties or sixties with glioma. The chain links TRBV6-5 to TRBJ1-2, with 7 positions matching TRBD1. The source was PBMCs, collected from a glioma patient whose treatment included an IDH1 peptide vaccine. CDR3 DNA sequence: TGTGCCAGCAGTAGAGGGGGCAGAGGCTACACCTTC. Translated, it gives CASSRGGRGYTF.